Each of the 30 T cell receptor beta chains below was sequenced from the same sample in a study of PD-1 blockade in classical Hodgkin lymphoma. TCRdb keeps only in-frame clones here, not all; method: immunoSEQ multiplex PCR. This table has around 65,000 clones, around 89% appearing once. All trial patients relapsed after autologous stem cell transplantation. Sequencing used peripheral blood mononuclear cells (PBMCs), obtained at baseline. The origin of the receptors is a human donor with classical Hodgkin lymphoma.

The chain joins TRBV5-6 to TRBJ1-1, with D possibly being TRBD1 (6 bases). V lost 4 bases and J 0 bases, leaving 13 bases between the germline ends. The germline gives CDR1 SGHDT, CDR2 YYEEEE. The CDR3 is 15 residues long. The CDR3 coding sequence is TGTGCCAGCAGCCCGAACAGGGTTATGAACACTGAAGCTTTCTTT. The encoded protein is CASSPNRVMNTEAFF.

This chain links TRBV6-6 with TRBJ2-7; 7 nucleotides agree with TRBD1. Looked up from germline, CDR1 is MNHNY and CDR2 is SVGAGI (reference sequence). Germline trimming cut 8 bases from V and 6 bases from J; bases unmatched to any gene: 10. This CDR3 is 13 amino acids long. For the CDR3, the DNA is TGTGCCAGCGGACAGGAGGATCTGTTCGAGCAGTACTTC. The encoded protein is CASGQEDLFEQYF.

This clone showed up just once. The CDR3 sequence: CASSYFSPDNSPLHF. CDR3 sequence (DNA): TGTGCCAGCAGTTACTTTTCCCCTGATAATTCACCCCTCCACTTT. The rearrangement joins TRBV6-5 to TRBJ1-6; D gene ambiguous. There are 15 residues in the CDR3. Per the germline V gene, CDR1 is MNHEY and CDR2 is SVGAGI. Trimming took 1 base from V and 5 from J, leaving 9 bases between them.

V gene TRBV6-6 combines with J gene TRBJ2-3, with TRBD2 as a possible D gene (5 bases). Germline V lookup: CDR1 MNHNY, CDR2 SVGAGI (reference sequence). V was clipped by 4 bases and J by 3 bases, with 11 bases between them. The CDR3 totals 14 residues. CDR3 nucleotides: TGTGCCAGCAGTTCCGGGGTGGTTACAGATACGCAGTATTTT. Translating gives CASSSGVVTDTQYF.

The chain joins TRBV9 to TRBJ1-2, with D perhaps matching TRBD1 (5 bases). From germline, CDR1 is SGDLS and CDR2 YYNGEE. CDR3 length: 15 amino acids. V lost 0 bases and J lost 4, with 13 bases in between. The CDR3 sequence: CASSVALDKTYGYTF. CDR3 nucleotide sequence: TGTGCCAGCAGCGTAGCTTTGGACAAGACCTATGGCTACACCTTC.

The chain has TRBV29-1 and TRBJ2-7; tentatively, D is TRBD1 or TRBD2 (5 bases each). Germline V lookup: CDR1 SQVTM, CDR2 ANQGSEA. V lost 7 bases, J lost 4 bases, and 14 bases lay in between. The CDR3 runs to 12 residues. This CDR3 is CSAREGVYEQYF. CDR3 DNA: TGCAGCGCCCGGGAAGGGGTATACGAGCAGTACTTC.

The chain couples TRBV9 to TRBJ2-2; 10 bases are shared with TRBD2. V shed 7 bases and J 8 bases; nucleotides not matched to a gene: 17. Germline CDR1 is SGDLS and CDR2 is YYNGEE. CDR3 size: 17 residues. DNA of the CDR3: TGTGCCAGCGCCAATAGCGGGGGGCTCCACCGGGCAGGGGAGCTGTTTTTT. It yields the protein CASANSGGLHRAGELFF.

To note about this clone: Other DNA sequences in the sample encode the same CDR3. The rearrangement joins TRBV6-5 to TRBJ1-2, with a possible D match to TRBD1 (6 bases). This CDR3 contains 15 residues. V shed 6 bases and J shed 4 bases, with 18 bases lying between them. In germline, CDR1 is MNHEY, CDR2 SVGAGI. The CDR3 loop is CASSYKTGPFYGYTF. The CDR3 DNA reads as TGTGCCAGCAGCTATAAGACAGGTCCCTTCTATGGCTACACCTTC.

V gene TRBV28 combines with J gene TRBJ1-6; 7 bases fit TRBD1. Germline V lookup: CDR1 MDHEN, CDR2 SYDVKM. There are 15 residues in the CDR3. J gave up 0 bases and V 7 bases, and 3 bases lay outside the gene matches. The CDR3 DNA sequence: TGTGCCAGCATGACAGGGAGCTCCTATAATTCACCCCTCCACTTT. Protein sequence: CASMTGSSYNSPLHF.

CDR3 DNA: TGTGCCAGCAGCGTATTGGGACAGGGGTTAGGTGAAGCTTTCTTT. This codes for CASSVLGQGLGEAFF. The rearrangement links TRBV9 to TRBJ1-1, with TRBD1 matching over 10 bases. CDR1 and CDR2 from the germline V gene are SGDLS and YYNGEE. The CDR3 consists of 15 residues. V was clipped by 1 base and J by 7 bases; unmatched bases: 7.

The rearrangement uses TRBV28 and TRBJ2-7; D might be TRBD2 (7 bases). V was cut by 1 base and J by 5 bases, with 21 bases left in between. The CDR3 extends over 17 amino acids. Germline-derived CDR1 and CDR2 are MDHEN and SYDVKM. In nucleotides, the CDR3 is TGTGCCAGCAGTTTATTGTATTGGGGGGGGGCCGGTAACGAGCAGTACTTC. Encoded protein: CASSLLYWGGAGNEQYF.

The chain uses TRBV6-1 and TRBJ2-7; D uncertain. The CDR3 runs 15 residues. V was shortened by 0 bases and J by 3 bases, with 12 bases between the two germline ends. Looked up from germline, CDR1 is MNHNS and CDR2 is SASEGT. The CDR3 reads CASSEALQWSYEQYF. CDR3 coding DNA: TGTGCCAGCAGTGAAGCGCTCCAGTGGAGCTACGAGCAGTACTTC.

This rearrangement joins TRBV5-8 to TRBJ1-5; D not certain. From germline, CDR1 is SGHTS and CDR2 YDEGEE. CDR3 length: 14 residues. Trimming stripped 0 bases from V and 4 bases from J, with 8 bases between. In DNA, the CDR3 is TGTGCCAGCAGCTTGGGGACGCTTAATCAGCCCCAGCATTTT. Translation gives CASSLGTLNQPQHF.

V and J are TRBV6-5 and TRBJ2-7; TRBD2 might be the D (6 bases). Trimming left V 2 bases short and J 2 bases short, with 13 bases between. The CDR3 spans 15 residues. Per the germline V gene, CDR1 is MNHEY and CDR2 is SVGAGI. For the CDR3, the DNA is TGTGCCAGCAGTTACGCGGGACTCGCCGCCTACGAGCAGTACTTC. This gives the protein CASSYAGLAAYEQYF.

The V call is TRBV27, the J call TRBJ2-2; D ambiguous. With 3 bases removed from V and 10 bases from J, the gap between germline ends came to 12 bases. The germline CDR1 and CDR2 sequences are MNHEY and SMNVEV (reference sequence). The CDR3 runs 13 residues. As DNA, the CDR3 is TGTGCCAGCAGTTTTAAGTGGGTTACGGAGCTGTTTTTT. This gives the protein CASSFKWVTELFF.

This clone was counted once. The V gene is TRBV27, the J gene TRBJ1-6; no clear D gene. The CDR3 is 15 residues long. Germline V CDR1 and CDR2: MNHEY, SMNVEV (reference sequence). V shed 3 bases and J shed 5 bases, with 11 bases lying between them. The CDR3 is CASSFTGPHNSPLHF. DNA of the CDR3: TGTGCCAGCAGTTTTACCGGGCCTCATAATTCACCCCTCCACTTT.

The rearrangement joins TRBV30 to TRBJ2-3, with TRBD2 matching over 9 bases. This CDR3 has 16 residues. V lost 4 bases and J lost 4; bases outside the gene matches: 12. CDR1 is GTSNPN, CDR2 SVGIG, per germline (reference sequence). CDR3 loop: CAWTLGTSHISDTQYF. As DNA, the CDR3 is TGTGCCTGGACCCTCGGGACTAGCCACATTTCAGATACGCAGTATTTT.

The rearrangement joins TRBV5-6 to TRBJ2-7; 7 positions agree with TRBD1. Per the germline V gene, CDR1 is SGHDT and CDR2 is YYEEEE. The CDR3 is 13 residues long. Trimming cost V 2 bases and J 6 bases; bases outside gene matches: 5. The CDR3 sequence is CASSFGTAAEQYF. The CDR3 DNA is TGTGCCAGCAGCTTCGGGACAGCTGCCGAGCAGTACTTC.

This clone was counted between two and nine times. J is TRBJ1-1 and V is TRBV9; D possibly corresponds to TRBD1 (6 bases). Per germline, CDR1 SGDLS and CDR2 YYNGEE. This CDR3 has 14 amino acids. Trimming pared 1 base from V and 4 bases from J, leaving 11 bases between. In DNA, the CDR3 is TGTGCCAGCAGCGTATCGGGGGGCGGCACTGAAGCTTTCTTT. Encoded protein: CASSVSGGGTEAFF.

CDR3: CASSSEDTQYF. In DNA, the CDR3 is TGTGCCAGCAGCTCCGAAGATACGCAGTATTTT. The chain recombines TRBV7-6 with TRBJ2-3; no firm D call. The CDR3 covers 11 residues. Germline V gene sequence: CDR1 SGHVS, CDR2 FNYEAQ. The germline V and J ends were trimmed by 4 bases and 5 bases, with 4 bases remaining between them.

In its sample, this clone was seen a few times. V is TRBV16 and J is TRBJ1-2, with D tentatively TRBD1 (5 bases). The length of the CDR3 is 14 residues. V gave up 4 bases and J gave up 2 bases, with 11 bases separating them. Germline lookup yields CDR1 KGHSY and CDR2 FQNENV. The CDR3 DNA is TGTGCCAGCAGCCCGTCGACAGCAAACTATGGCTACACCTTC. It translates to CASSPSTANYGYTF. The full variable domain, rest sourced from reference TRBV16 and TRBJ1-2, is GEEVAQTPKHLVRGEGQKAKLYCAPIKGHSYVFWYQQVLKNEFKFLISFQNENVFDETGMPKERFSAKCLPNSPCSLEIQATKLEDSAVYFCASSPSTANYGYTFGSGTRLTVV.

The chain is built from TRBV4-2 and TRBJ2-5; TRBD2 might be the D (7 bases). This CDR3 has 17 amino acids. Germline V gene sequence: CDR1 LGHNA, CDR2 YNFKEQ. V gave up 0 bases and J gave up 10 bases, with 24 bases separating them. The CDR3 here is CASSQDLAGAFKRYQYF. The CDR3 region has the DNA TGTGCCAGCAGCCAAGATTTGGCGGGGGCTTTTAAACGCTACCAGTACTTC.

The rearrangement uses TRBV7-9 and TRBJ2-1, with 10 bases fitting TRBD1. The CDR3 extends over 15 amino acids. J gave up 5 bases and V 5 bases, and 6 bases lay outside the gene matches. Germline V gene data show CDR1 as SEHNR and CDR2 as FQNEAQ (reference sequence). The CDR3 nucleotides read TGTGCCAGCAGCCCGGGACAGGGGTCCCACAATGAGCAGTTCTTC. It codes for CASSPGQGSHNEQFF.

This chain connects TRBV30 to TRBJ2-1, with unresolved D. V was pared by 5 bases and J by 7 bases, with 15 bases between. The CDR3 length is 13 residues. Germline CDR1 is GTSNPN and CDR2 is SVGIG (reference sequence). The CDR3 bases are TGTGCCTGGGATAGACAAGGAGAGAATGAGCAGTTCTTC. Translating it yields CAWDRQGENEQFF.

The CDR3 bases are TGTGCCAGCAGCTTGGCTGGCAGCTATGGCTACACCTTC. It encodes CASSLAGSYGYTF. V is TRBV5-5 and J is TRBJ1-2; D remains unclear. V shed 0 bases and J shed 4 bases, with 7 bases lying between them. The CDR3 extends over 13 amino acids. Germline CDR1 reads SGHKS; CDR2 reads YYEKEE (reference sequence).

The V call is TRBV7-9, the J call TRBJ2-1; a weak D match, TRBD1 (5 bases). V lost 1 base and J lost 1, with 11 bases in between. Germline V CDR1 and CDR2: SEHNR, FQNEAQ (reference sequence). CDR3 size: 16 residues. CDR3: CASSLVGRTSYNEQFF. Here the CDR3 DNA reads TGTGCCAGCAGCTTAGTCGGCAGGACATCCTACAATGAGCAGTTCTTC.

The gene calls are TRBV2 and TRBJ1-1; a weak D match, TRBD1 (5 bases). CDR1 SNHLY and CDR2 FYNNEI come from the germline V gene. The CDR3 extends over 20 amino acids. V lost 2 bases to trimming and J lost 0 bases, with 25 bases between them. CDR3 DNA: TGTGCCAGCAGTGAAAGGGTGGCGGGAGACAGAGAAAAATTGAACACTGAAGCTTTCTTT. Amino acids: CASSERVAGDREKLNTEAFF. The complete variable domain, with remaining parts taken from reference TRBV2 and TRBJ1-1, reads EPEVTQTPSHQVTQMGQEVILRCVPISNHLYFYWYRQILGQKVEFLVSFYNNEISEKSEIFDDQFSVERPDGSNFTLKIRSTKLEDSAMYFCASSERVAGDREKLNTEAFFGQGTRLTVV.

The chain has TRBV29-1 and TRBJ1-2; a weak D match, TRBD1 (5 bases). CDR1 is SQVTM, CDR2 ANQGSEA, per germline. Trimming left V 0 bases short and J 12 bases short, with 20 bases between. CDR3 length: 14 amino acids. CDR3 DNA: TGCAGCGTTGAAGATCGGGGACCGCGAGCTTCCGACACCTTC. This translates into CSVEDRGPRASDTF.

The V gene is TRBV4-3, the J gene TRBJ1-1, with D tentatively TRBD1 (5 bases). CDR1 and CDR2 (germline): LGHNA, YSLEER. Trimming removed 2 bases from V and 10 bases from J, with 17 bases in between. CDR3 length: 14 residues. CDR3 protein: CASSQYHQGVRAFF. DNA for the CDR3: TGCGCCAGCAGCCAATATCATCAGGGTGTAAGAGCTTTCTTT.

This clone was seen a single time. The rearrangement uses TRBV9 and TRBJ2-5; D is uncertain. Germline V gene sequence: CDR1 SGDLS, CDR2 YYNGEE. This CDR3 region has 15 residues. Trimming took 1 base from V and 4 from J, leaving 14 bases between them. The CDR3 protein is CASSVLSAPGETQYF. In DNA form, the CDR3 reads TGTGCCAGCAGCGTACTGTCTGCCCCCGGAGAGACCCAGTACTTC. The full variable domain, in which reference TRBV9 and TRBJ2-5 provide the parts outside the CDR3, is DSGVTQTPKHLITATGQRVTLRCSPRSGDLSVYWYQQSLDQGLQFLIQYYNGEERAKGNILERFSAQQFPDLHSELNLSSLELGDSALYFCASSVLSAPGETQYFGPGTRLLVL.